The clone carrying this T cell receptor beta chain came up many times. Its antigen is as yet unknown. The CDR3 sequence is 14 residues long. V was shortened by 5 bases and J by 1 base, with 11 bases between the two germline ends. Germline values: CDR1 SNHLY, CDR2 FYNNEI. As the starting material, approximately 10 ml of fresh peripheral blood yielded the PBMCs. This specimen comes from a study of Graves' ophthalmopathy and Graves' hyperthyroidism. Study-level results: Detection in blood was also observed for most expanded thyroid clonotypes above 0.001 frequency. As the model predicted ophthalmopathy progression, it achieved a sensitivity of 70% to 71% and a specificity of approximately 72%.

The authors amplified TCR beta CDR3 regions, and they did so from RNA transcripts for repertoire sequencing. RT-PCR in the first round used HTBI primers; a second-round multiplex PCR followed. TCRdb called the multiplex PCR reads again in MiXCR, with one record for every CDR3 protein. This sample has under 350,000 distinct CDR3 sequences, with roughly a sixth found just once. The V gene is TRBV2, the J gene TRBJ1-1; D is unclear. The sequenced material came from peripheral blood. This clonotype was sampled from an adult man with Graves' ophthalmopathy. The DNA of the CDR3 is TGTGCCAGCAGTTTTAGACGGGGGAACACTGAAGCTTTCTTT. This translates into CASSFRRGNTEAFF.